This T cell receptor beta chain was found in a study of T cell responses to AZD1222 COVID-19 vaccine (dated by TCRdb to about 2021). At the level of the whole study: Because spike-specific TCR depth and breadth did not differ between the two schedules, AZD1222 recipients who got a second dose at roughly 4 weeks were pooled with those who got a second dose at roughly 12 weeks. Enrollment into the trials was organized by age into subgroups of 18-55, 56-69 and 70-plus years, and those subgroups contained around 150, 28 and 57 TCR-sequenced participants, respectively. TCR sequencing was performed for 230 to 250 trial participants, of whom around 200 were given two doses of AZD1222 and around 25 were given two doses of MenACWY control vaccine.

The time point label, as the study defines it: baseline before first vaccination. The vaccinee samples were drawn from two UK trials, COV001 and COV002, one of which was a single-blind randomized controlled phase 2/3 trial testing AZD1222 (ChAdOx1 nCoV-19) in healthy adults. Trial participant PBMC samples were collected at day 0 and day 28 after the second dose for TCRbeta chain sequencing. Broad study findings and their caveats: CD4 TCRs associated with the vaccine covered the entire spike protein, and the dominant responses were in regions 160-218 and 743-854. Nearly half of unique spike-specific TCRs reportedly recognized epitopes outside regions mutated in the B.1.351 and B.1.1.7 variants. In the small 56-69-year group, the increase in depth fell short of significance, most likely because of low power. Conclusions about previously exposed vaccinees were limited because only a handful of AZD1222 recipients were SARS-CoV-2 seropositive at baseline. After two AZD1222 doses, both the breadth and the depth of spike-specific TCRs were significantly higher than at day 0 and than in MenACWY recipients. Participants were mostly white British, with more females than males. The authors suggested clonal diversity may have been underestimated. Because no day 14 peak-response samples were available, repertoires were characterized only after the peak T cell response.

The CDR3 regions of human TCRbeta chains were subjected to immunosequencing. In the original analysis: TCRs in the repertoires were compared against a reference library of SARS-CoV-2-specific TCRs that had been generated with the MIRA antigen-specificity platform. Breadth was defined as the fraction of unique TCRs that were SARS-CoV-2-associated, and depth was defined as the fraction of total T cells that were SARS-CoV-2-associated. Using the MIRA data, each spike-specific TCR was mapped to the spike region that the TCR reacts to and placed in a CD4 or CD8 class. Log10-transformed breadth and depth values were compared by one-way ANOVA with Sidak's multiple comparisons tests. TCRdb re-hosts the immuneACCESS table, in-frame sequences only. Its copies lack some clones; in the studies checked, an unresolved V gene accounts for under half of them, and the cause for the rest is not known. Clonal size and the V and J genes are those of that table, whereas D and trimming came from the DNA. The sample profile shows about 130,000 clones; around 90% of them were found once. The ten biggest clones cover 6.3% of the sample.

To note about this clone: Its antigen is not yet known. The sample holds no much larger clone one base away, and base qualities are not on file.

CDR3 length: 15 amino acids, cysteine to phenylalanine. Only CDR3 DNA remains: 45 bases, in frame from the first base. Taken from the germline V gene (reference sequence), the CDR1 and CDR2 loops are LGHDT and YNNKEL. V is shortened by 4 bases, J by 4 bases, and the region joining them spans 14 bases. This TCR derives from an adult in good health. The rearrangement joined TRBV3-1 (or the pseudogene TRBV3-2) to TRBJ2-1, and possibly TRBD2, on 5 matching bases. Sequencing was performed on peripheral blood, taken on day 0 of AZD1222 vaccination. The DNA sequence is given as TGTGCCAGCAGCCCTGGGTTAGCGACGTACAATGAGCAGTTCTTC. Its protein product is CASSPGLATYNEQFF.